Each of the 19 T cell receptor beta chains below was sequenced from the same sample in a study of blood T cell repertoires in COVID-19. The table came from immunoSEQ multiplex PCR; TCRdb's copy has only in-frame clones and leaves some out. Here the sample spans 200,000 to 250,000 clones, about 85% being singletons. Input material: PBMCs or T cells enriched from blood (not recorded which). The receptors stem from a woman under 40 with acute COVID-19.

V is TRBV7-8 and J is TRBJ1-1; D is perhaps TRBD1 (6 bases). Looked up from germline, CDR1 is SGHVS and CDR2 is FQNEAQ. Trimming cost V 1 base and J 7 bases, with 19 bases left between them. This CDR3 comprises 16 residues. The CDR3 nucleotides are TGTGCCAGCAGCTTAGTGCAGGGGATGAGGTACGGTGAAGCTTTCTTT. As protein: CASSLVQGMRYGEAFF.

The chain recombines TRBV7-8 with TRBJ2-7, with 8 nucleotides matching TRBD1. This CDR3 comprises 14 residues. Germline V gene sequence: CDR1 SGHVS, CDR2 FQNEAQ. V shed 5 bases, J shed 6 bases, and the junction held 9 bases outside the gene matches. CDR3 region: CASSPTGTGGEQYF. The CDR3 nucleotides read TGTGCCAGCAGCCCTACCGGGACAGGTGGCGAGCAGTACTTC.

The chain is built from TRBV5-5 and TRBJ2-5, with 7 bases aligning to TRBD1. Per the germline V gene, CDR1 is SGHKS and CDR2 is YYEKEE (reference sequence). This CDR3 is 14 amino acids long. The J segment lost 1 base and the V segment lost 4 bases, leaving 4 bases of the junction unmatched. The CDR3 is CASSMGQTQETQYF. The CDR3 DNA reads TGTGCCAGCAGCATGGGACAGACCCAAGAGACCCAGTACTTC. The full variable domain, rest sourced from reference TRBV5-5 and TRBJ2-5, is DAGVTQSPTHLIKTRGQQVTLRCSPISGHKSVSWYQQVLGQGPQFIFQYYEKEERGRGNFPDRFSARQFPNYSSELNVNALLLGDSALYLCASSMGQTQETQYFGPGTRLLVL.

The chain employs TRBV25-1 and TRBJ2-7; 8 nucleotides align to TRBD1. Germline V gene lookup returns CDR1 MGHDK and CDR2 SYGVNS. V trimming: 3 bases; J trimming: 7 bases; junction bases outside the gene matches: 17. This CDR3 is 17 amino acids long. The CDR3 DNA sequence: TGTGCCAGCAGTGAGGGTGGGGGACAGGTAGGCTGGGAGGAGCAGTACTTC. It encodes CASSEGGGQVGWEEQYF.

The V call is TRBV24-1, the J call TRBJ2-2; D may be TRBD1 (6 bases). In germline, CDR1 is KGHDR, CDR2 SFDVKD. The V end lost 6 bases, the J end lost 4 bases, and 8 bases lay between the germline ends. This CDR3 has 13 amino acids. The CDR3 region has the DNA TGTGCCACCAGTACAGGGTCCACCGGGGAGCTGTTTTTT. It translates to CATSTGSTGELFF.

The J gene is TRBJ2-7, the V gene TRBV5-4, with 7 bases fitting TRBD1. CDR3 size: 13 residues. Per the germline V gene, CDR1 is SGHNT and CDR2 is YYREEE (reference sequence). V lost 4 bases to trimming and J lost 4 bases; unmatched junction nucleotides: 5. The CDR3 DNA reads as TGTGCCAGCAGCATCGACAGGGCTTACGAGCAGTACTTC. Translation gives CASSIDRAYEQYF.

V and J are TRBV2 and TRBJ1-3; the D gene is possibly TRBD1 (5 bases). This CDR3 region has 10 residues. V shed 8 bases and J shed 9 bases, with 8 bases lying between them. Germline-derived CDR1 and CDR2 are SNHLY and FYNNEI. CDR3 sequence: CASQGFTIYF. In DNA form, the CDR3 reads TGTGCCAGCCAGGGTTTCACCATATATTTT.

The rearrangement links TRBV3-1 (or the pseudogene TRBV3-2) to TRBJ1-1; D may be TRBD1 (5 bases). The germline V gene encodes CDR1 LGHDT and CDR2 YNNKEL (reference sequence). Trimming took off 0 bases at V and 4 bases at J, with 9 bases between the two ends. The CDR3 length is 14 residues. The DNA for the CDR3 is TGTGCCAGCAGCCAAGATTGGGGGGGCACTGAAGCTTTCTTT. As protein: CASSQDWGGTEAFF.

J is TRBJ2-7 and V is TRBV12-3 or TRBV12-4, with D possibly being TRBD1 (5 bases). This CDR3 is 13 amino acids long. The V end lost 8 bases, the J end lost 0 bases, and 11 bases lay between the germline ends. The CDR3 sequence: CASAGLPSYEQYF. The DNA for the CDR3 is TGTGCCAGCGCAGGGTTGCCCTCCTACGAGCAGTACTTC.

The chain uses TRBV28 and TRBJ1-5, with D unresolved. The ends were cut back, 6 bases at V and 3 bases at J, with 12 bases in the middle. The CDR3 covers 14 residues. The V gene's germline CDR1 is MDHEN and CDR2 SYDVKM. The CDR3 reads CASRAVVLNQPQHF. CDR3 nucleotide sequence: TGTGCCAGCAGGGCGGTGGTCCTCAATCAGCCCCAGCATTTT.

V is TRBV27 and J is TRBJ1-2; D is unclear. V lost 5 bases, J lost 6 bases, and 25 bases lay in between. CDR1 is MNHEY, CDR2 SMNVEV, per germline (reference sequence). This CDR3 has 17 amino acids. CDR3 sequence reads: CASSLPTGSLFPDGYTF. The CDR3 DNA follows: TGTGCCAGCAGTCTACCGACGGGTAGCCTGTTCCCTGATGGCTACACCTTC.

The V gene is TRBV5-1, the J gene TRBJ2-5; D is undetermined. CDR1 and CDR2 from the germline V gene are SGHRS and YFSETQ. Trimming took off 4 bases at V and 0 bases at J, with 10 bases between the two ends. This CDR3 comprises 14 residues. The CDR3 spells CASSAVVYQETQYF. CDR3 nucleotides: TGCGCCAGCAGCGCGGTCGTGTACCAAGAGACCCAGTACTTC.

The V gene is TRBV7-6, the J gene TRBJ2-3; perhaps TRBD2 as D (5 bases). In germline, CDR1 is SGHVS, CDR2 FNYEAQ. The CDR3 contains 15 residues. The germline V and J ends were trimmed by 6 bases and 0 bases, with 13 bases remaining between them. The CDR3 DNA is TGTGCCAGCAGTCCCTATGAGGGAAGCACAGATACGCAGTATTTT. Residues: CASSPYEGSTDTQYF.

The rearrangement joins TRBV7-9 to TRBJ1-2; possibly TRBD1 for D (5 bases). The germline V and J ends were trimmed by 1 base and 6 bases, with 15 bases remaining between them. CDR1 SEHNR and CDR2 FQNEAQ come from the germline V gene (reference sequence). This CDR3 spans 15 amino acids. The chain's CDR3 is CASSLDYGTPDGYTF. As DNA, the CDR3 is TGTGCCAGCAGCTTAGATTACGGGACTCCAGATGGCTACACCTTC. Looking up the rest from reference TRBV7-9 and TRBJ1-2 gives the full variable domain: DTGVSQNPRHKITKRGQNVTFRCDPISEHNRLYWYRQTLGQGPEFLTYFQNEAQLEKSRLLSDRFSAERPKGSFSTLEIQRTEQGDSAMYLCASSLDYGTPDGYTFGSGTRLTVV.

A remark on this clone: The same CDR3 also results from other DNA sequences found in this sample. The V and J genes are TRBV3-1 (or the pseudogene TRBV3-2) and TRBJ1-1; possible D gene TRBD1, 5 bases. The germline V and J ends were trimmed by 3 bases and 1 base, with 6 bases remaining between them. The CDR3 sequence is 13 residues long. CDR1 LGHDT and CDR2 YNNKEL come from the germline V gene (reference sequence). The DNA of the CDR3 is TGTGCCAGCAGCCAGGGGGGGAACACTGAAGCTTTCTTT. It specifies CASSQGGNTEAFF.

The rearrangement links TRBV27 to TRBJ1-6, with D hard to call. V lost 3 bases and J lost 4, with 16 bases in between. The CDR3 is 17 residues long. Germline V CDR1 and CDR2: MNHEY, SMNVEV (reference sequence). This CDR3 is CASSLDSIPPYNSPLHF. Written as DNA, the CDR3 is TGTGCCAGCAGTTTGGATAGCATTCCACCTTATAATTCACCCCTCCACTTT.

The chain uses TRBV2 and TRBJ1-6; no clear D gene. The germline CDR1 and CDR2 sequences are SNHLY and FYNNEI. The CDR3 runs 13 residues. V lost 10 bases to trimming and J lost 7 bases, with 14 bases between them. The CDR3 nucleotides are TGTGCCACTGCCCCCGGGAACAATTCACCCCTCCACTTT. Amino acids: CATAPGNNSPLHF.

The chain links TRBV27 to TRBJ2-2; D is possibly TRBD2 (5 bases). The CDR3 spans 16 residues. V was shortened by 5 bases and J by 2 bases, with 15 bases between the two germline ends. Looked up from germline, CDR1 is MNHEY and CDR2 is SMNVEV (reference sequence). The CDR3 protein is CASSRLVGENTGELFF. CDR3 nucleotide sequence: TGTGCCAGCAGTCGCCTCGTGGGAGAAAACACCGGGGAGCTGTTTTTT.

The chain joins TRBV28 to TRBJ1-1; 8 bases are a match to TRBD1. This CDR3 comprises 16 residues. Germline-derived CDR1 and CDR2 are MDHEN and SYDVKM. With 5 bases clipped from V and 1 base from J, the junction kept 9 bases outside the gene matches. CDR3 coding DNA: TGTGCCAGCAGTCTCCTGCCCGGACAGGGGAACACTGAAGCTTTCTTT. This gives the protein CASSLLPGQGNTEAFF.